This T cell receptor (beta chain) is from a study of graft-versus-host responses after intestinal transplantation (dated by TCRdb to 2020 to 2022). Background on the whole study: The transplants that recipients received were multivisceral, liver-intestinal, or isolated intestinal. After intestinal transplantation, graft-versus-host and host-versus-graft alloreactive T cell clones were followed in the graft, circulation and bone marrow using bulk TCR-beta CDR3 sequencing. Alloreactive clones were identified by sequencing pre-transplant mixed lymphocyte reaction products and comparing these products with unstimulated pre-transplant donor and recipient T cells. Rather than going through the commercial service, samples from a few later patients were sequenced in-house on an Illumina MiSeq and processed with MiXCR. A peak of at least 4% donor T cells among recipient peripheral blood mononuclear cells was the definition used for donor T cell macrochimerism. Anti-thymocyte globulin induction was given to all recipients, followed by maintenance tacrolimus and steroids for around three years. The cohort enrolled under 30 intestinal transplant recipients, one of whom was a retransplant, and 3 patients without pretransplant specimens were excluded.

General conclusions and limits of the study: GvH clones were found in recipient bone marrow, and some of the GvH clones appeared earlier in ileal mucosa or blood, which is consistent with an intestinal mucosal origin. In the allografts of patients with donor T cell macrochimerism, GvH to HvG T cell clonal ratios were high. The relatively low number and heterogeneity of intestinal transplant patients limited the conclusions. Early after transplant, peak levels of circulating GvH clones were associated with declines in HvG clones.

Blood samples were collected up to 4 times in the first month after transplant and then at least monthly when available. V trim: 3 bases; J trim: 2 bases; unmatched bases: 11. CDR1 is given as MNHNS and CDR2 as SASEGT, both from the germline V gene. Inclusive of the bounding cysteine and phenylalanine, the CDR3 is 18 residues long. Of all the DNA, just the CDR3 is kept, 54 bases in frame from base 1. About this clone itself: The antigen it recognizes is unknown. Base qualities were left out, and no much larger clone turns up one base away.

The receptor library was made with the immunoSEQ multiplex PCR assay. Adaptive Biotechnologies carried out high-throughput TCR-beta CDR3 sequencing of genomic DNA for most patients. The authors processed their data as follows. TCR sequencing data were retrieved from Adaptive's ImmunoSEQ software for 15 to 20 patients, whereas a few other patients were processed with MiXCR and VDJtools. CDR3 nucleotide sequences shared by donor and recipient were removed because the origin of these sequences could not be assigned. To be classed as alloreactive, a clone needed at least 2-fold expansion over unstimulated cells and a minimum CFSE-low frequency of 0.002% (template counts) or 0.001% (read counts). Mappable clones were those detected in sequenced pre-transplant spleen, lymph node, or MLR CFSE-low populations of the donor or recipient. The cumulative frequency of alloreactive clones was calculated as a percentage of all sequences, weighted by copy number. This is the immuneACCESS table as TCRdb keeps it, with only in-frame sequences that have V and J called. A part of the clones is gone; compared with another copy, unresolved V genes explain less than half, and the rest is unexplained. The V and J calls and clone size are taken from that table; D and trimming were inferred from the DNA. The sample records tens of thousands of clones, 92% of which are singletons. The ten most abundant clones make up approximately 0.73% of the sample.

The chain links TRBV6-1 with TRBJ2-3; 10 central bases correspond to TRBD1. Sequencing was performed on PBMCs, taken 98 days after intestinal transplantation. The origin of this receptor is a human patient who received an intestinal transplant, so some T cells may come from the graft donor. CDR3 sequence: CASSDPGQGNLFTDTQYF. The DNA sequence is TGTGCCAGCAGTGACCCGGGACAGGGGAACTTATTCACAGATACGCAGTATTTT.